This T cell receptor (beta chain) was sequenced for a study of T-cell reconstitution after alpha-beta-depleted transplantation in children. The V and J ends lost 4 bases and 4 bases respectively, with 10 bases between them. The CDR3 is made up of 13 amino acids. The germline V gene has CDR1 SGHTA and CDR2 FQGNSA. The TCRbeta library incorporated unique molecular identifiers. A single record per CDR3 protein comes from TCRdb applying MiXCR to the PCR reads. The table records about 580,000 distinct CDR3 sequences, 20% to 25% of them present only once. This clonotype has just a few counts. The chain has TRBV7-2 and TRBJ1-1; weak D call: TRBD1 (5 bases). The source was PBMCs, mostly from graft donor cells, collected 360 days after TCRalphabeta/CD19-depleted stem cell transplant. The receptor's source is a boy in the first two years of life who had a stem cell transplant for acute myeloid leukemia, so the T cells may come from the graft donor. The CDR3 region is CASSSPGSTEAFF. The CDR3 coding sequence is TGTGCCAGCAGCTCGCCAGGGAGCACTGAAGCTTTCTTT.